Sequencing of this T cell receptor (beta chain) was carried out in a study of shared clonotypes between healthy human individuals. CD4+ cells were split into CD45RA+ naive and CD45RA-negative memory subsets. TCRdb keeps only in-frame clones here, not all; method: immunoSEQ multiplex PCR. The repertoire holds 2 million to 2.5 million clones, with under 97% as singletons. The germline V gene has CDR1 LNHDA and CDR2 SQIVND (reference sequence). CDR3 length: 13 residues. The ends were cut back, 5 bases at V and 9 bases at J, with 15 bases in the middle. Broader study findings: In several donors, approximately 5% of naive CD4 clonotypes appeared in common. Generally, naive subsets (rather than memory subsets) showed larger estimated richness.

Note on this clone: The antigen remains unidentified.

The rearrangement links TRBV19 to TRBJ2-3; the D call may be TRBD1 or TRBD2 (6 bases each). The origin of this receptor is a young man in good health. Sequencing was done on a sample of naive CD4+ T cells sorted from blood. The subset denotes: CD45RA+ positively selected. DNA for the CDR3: TGTGCCAGTAGTTTTCCTCAGGGGAGGACGCAGTATTTT. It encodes CASSFPQGRTQYF.